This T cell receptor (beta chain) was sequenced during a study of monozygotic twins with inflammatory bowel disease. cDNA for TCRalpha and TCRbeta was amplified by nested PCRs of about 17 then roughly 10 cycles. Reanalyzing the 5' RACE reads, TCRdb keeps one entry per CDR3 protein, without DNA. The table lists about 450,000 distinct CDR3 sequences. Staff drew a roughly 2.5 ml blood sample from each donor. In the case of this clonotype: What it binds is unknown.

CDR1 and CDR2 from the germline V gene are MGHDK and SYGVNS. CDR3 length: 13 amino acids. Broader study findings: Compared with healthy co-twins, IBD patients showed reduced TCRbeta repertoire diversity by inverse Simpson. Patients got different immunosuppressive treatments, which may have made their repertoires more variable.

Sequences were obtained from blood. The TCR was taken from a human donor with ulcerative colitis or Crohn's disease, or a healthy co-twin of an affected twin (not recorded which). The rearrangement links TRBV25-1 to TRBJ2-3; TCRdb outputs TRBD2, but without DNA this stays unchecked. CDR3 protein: CATGLAHTDTQYF.